One T cell receptor (beta chain) is described in this entry. This sample stems from a study of cytomegalovirus exposure and HLA in healthy donors. The PCR made use of 60 Vbeta and 13 Jbeta primers. This table comes from immunoSEQ multiplex PCR, and its TCRdb copy is limited to in-frame clones, with some not included. Counted here are 170,000 or so clones, 84% occurring once; the ten biggest clones make up more than 4%. The germline V gene encodes CDR1 SGHRS and CDR2 YFSETQ. The length of the CDR3 is 13 residues. Between the trimmed V and J ends, which lost 5 bases and 5 bases, there was a span of 13 bases.

Specimen: PBMCs. The sequence derives from a man between 18 and 29 years old in good health and CMV-seronegative. The chain has TRBV5-1 and TRBJ1-1; D is possibly TRBD1 (5 bases). CDR3 sequence: CASRSPGGTEAFF. The CDR3 bases are TGCGCCAGCAGATCGCCGGGGGGGACTGAAGCTTTCTTT.